A selection of T cell receptor beta chains follows, all from one sample in a study of blood T cell repertoires in COVID-19. The repertoire was sequenced with immunoSEQ multiplex PCR; TCRdb's copy has only in-frame clones and lacks some. The sample lists under 350,000 clones, roughly 85% occurring once. Sequencing used peripheral blood. Source of these receptors: a woman aged 45-59 years who had recovered from COVID-19. Both conserved end residues are part of each CDR3. A D gene is named only where the DNA matches it firmly. Clone size is given for some rows only: seen once, a few or many times, or a class if the clone is expanded.

size	D	V	J	CDR3	DNA
-	TRBD1	TRBV4-3	TRBJ1-3	CASSQGTGFGNTIYF	TGCGCCAGCAGCCAAGGGACAGGATTCGGAAACACCATATATTTT
-	-	TRBV6-5	TRBJ2-7	CASRHQGGSYEQYF	TGTGCCAGCAGGCACCAGGGGGGCTCCTACGAGCAGTACTTC
-	TRBD1	TRBV11-2	TRBJ1-2	CASSSRTGAPYGYTF	TGTGCCAGCAGCTCCCGGACAGGAGCACCATATGGCTACACCTTC
-	-	TRBV6-6	TRBJ1-1	CASTLDTRMNTEAFF	TGTGCCAGCACCCTGGACACTCGGATGAACACTGAAGCTTTCTTT
-	-	TRBV2	TRBJ1-6	CASIAGLGINSPLHF	TGTGCCAGCATCGCGGGGTTGGGCATAAATTCACCCCTCCACTTT
-	-	TRBV3-1/TRBV3-2	TRBJ2-5	CASSQYTQQETQYF	TGTGCCAGCAGCCAATACACCCAACAAGAGACCCAGTACTTC
-	TRBD2	TRBV30	TRBJ2-5	CAWSDLAGSQETQYF	TGTGCCTGGAGTGATCTAGCGGGAAGCCAAGAGACCCAGTACTTC
-	-	TRBV4-2	TRBJ1-1	CASYREGAMNTEAFF	TGTGCCAGCTACAGGGAAGGGGCAATGAACACTGAAGCTTTCTTT
-	-	TRBV4-3	TRBJ2-4	CASSQGAGIAKNIQYF	TGCGCCAGCAGCCAAGGGGCAGGCATAGCCAAAAACATTCAGTACTTC
few	-	TRBV4-2	TRBJ1-2	CASSQEGAYGYTF	TGTGCCAGCAGCCAAGAAGGGGCCTATGGCTACACCTTC
-	-	TRBV5-4	TRBJ2-2	CASSPRDTGELFF	TGTGCCAGCAGCCCCCGGGACACCGGGGAGCTGTTTTTT
once	TRBD1	TRBV15	TRBJ1-3	CATRTGAGNTIYF	TGTGCCACCAGGACAGGGGCAGGAAACACCATATATTTT
few	TRBD1	TRBV27	TRBJ1-4	CASKRGLGGEKLFF	TGTGCCAGCAAAAGGGGGCTCGGAGGGGAAAAACTGTTTTTT
-	TRBD1	TRBV19	TRBJ1-1	CASSIGDRGFDTEAFF	TGTGCCAGTAGTATAGGAGACAGGGGTTTTGACACTGAAGCTTTCTTT
-	-	TRBV3-1/TRBV3-2	TRBJ2-1	CASSQDPGGYLLSYEQFF	TGTGCCAGCAGCCAAGATCCCGGCGGGTACCTTTTGTCGTATGAGCAGTTCTTC
-	TRBD1	TRBV28	TRBJ1-2	CASASGQGAVYGYTF	TGTGCCAGCGCATCCGGACAGGGGGCGGTCTATGGCTACACCTTC
-	-	TRBV29-1	TRBJ1-2	CSVEDYGVNYGYTF	TGCAGCGTTGAAGACTATGGAGTTAACTATGGCTACACCTTC
-	-	TRBV27	TRBJ2-5	CASSGGAQETQYF	TGTGCCAGCAGTGGGGGGGCTCAAGAGACCCAGTACTTC
-	-	TRBV4-3	TRBJ1-4	CASSQALDSVGEKLFF	TGCGCCAGCAGCCAAGCCCTGGACAGCGTCGGCGAAAAACTGTTTTTT
-	TRBD2	TRBV27	TRBJ2-2	CASARGSGGGGELFF	TGTGCCAGCGCCCGGGGTAGCGGGGGGGGCGGGGAGCTGTTTTTT
-	-	TRBV18	TRBJ2-7	CASSLGQQTYEQYF	TGTGCCAGCTCACTCGGACAGCAGACCTACGAGCAGTACTTC
-	TRBD1	TRBV7-2	TRBJ2-5	CASSLAGPYRGPQETQYF	TGTGCCAGCAGCTTAGCGGGTCCTTATAGGGGGCCACAAGAGACCCAGTACTTC
-	TRBD1	TRBV19	TRBJ1-5	CASSILHGQGNQPQHF	TGTGCCAGTAGTATACTCCACGGACAGGGCAATCAGCCCCAGCATTTT
-	-	TRBV12-3/TRBV12-4	TRBJ1-2	CASSQAFYGYTF	TGTGCCAGCAGTCAAGCATTTTATGGCTACACCTTC
-	TRBD1	TRBV19	TRBJ2-1	CACSFGTGAGGEQFF	TGTGCCTGTAGTTTTGGGACAGGGGCGGGGGGTGAGCAGTTCTTC
-	TRBD2	TRBV6-7	TRBJ2-3	CASSYGPSGYVDTQYF	TGTGCCAGCAGTTACGGGCCTAGCGGGTATGTGGATACGCAGTATTTT
-	-	TRBV6-2/TRBV6-3	TRBJ1-2	CASSYGVYGGQNYGYTF	TGTGCCAGCAGTTACGGTGTTTACGGCGGGCAGAACTATGGCTACACCTTC
few	TRBD1	TRBV10-3	TRBJ1-6	CAIRGQHNSPLHF	TGTGCCATCAGGGGACAGCATAATTCACCCCTCCACTTT
once	-	TRBV3-1/TRBV3-2	TRBJ2-7	CASSQTRYEQYF	TGTGCCAGCAGCCAGACGAGGTACGAGCAGTACTTC
-	TRBD2	TRBV28	TRBJ2-7	CASTSGRGYEQYF	TGTGCCAGCACTAGCGGGAGGGGTTACGAGCAGTACTTC
-	TRBD2	TRBV4-3	TRBJ2-2	CASSQEGRGGTGELFF	TGCGCCAGCAGCCAAGAGGGGAGGGGAGGGACCGGGGAGCTGTTTTTT
-	-	TRBV24-1	TRBJ2-2	CATSPSLPGTGELFF	TGTGCCACCAGTCCGAGTCTTCCGGGCACCGGGGAGCTGTTTTTT
-	TRBD2	TRBV4-3	TRBJ2-6	CASSQGGLAGGYGANVLTF	TGCGCCAGCAGCCAAGGGGGACTAGCGGGAGGTTATGGGGCCAACGTCCTGACTTTC
-	TRBD1	TRBV2	TRBJ2-5	CASSVRRGQETQYF	TGTGCCAGCAGTGTCCGCAGGGGGCAAGAGACCCAGTACTTC
-	-	TRBV9	TRBJ2-3	CASSVRFTDTQYF	TGTGCCAGCAGCGTGAGGTTCACAGATACGCAGTATTTT
-	-	TRBV15	TRBJ1-3	CATSRDTGLQGRNTIYF	TGTGCCACCAGCAGAGATACGGGCCTGCAGGGAAGAAACACCATATATTTT
once	TRBD1	TRBV30	TRBJ2-7	CACMRTGQGYEQYF	TGTGCCTGTATGCGAACGGGACAGGGATACGAGCAGTACTTC
-	TRBD1	TRBV28	TRBJ1-3	CASSAWLGTVGNSGNTIYF	TGTGCCAGCAGTGCATGGCTGGGGACAGTCGGTAACTCTGGAAACACCATATATTTT
-	-	TRBV6-5	TRBJ2-7	CASSYAAISSYEQYF	TGTGCCAGCAGTTACGCGGCCATAAGCTCCTACGAGCAGTACTTC
few	TRBD2	TRBV10-3	TRBJ2-3	CATFRPGLAGRDTQYF	TGTGCCACCTTTAGACCGGGACTAGCGGGAAGAGATACGCAGTATTTT
once	TRBD2	TRBV7-3	TRBJ2-2	CASSLILLTSGANTGELFF	TGTGCCAGCAGCTTAATACTCCTTACTAGCGGAGCTAACACCGGGGAGCTGTTTTTT
-	-	TRBV7-2	TRBJ1-2	CASSLDGRAEGRGGYTF	TGTGCCAGCAGCTTAGACGGTCGGGCCGAGGGGCGGGGTGGCTACACCTTC
-	TRBD2	TRBV7-7	TRBJ2-3	CASSLDGLGGRGTQYF	TGTGCCAGCAGCTTAGATGGACTAGGAGGGCGGGGTACGCAGTATTTT
-	TRBD2	TRBV7-2	TRBJ2-3	CASSSGGRTDTQYF	TGTGCCAGCAGCTCGGGGGGGAGGACAGATACGCAGTATTTT
once	TRBD2	TRBV7-2	TRBJ2-1	CASSSGLAGGKEQFF	TGTGCCAGCAGTTCCGGACTAGCGGGAGGCAAGGAGCAGTTCTTC
-	-	TRBV21-1	TRBJ1-1	CASGAGQTDGNTEAFF	TGTGCCAGCGGGGCAGGGCAGACAGACGGGAACACTGAAGCTTTCTTT
-	TRBD2	TRBV29-1	TRBJ2-1	CSALLAGGRNEQFF	TGCAGCGCGCTACTAGCGGGAGGGCGGAATGAGCAGTTCTTC
-	TRBD2	TRBV27	TRBJ2-3	CASGGLAGYTQYF	TGTGCCAGCGGGGGACTAGCGGGGTATACGCAGTATTTT
-	-	TRBV6-1	TRBJ1-3	CASSERSTGNTIYF	TGTGCCAGCAGTGAGAGGAGCACTGGAAACACCATATATTTT
once	TRBD1	TRBV5-4	TRBJ1-1	CASSFGQGGTEAFF	TGTGCCAGCAGCTTCGGACAGGGGGGGACTGAAGCTTTCTTT
-	-	TRBV19	TRBJ1-3	CASSMGRSSGNTIYF	TGTGCCAGTAGTATGGGCAGGTCCTCTGGAAACACCATATATTTT
-	TRBD1	TRBV28	TRBJ1-2	CASRAGGPNYGYTF	TGTGCCAGCAGAGCAGGGGGCCCTAACTATGGCTACACCTTC
-	TRBD1	TRBV10-3	TRBJ1-2	CAITWDRNYGYTF	TGTGCCATCACTTGGGACAGAAACTATGGCTACACCTTC
once	-	TRBV19	TRBJ1-4	CASSITGSIEKLFF	TGTGCCAGTAGTATCACAGGAAGTATTGAAAAACTGTTTTTT
-	TRBD1	TRBV10-3	TRBJ2-7	CAISEQLGQTAYEQYF	TGTGCCATCAGTGAGCAACTGGGACAGACAGCGTACGAGCAGTACTTC
-	TRBD1	TRBV7-9	TRBJ1-3	CASTGQGWIAGNTIYF	TGTGCCAGCACGGGACAGGGTTGGATCGCGGGAAACACCATATATTTT
-	-	TRBV9	TRBJ1-1	CASSVVPKNTEAFF	TGTGCCAGCAGCGTAGTCCCCAAGAACACTGAAGCTTTCTTT
-	-	TRBV28	TRBJ2-3	CASSFRQTLGADTQYF	TGTGCCAGCAGTTTTCGTCAGACACTCGGCGCAGATACGCAGTATTTT
-	TRBD2	TRBV27	TRBJ2-1	CAAREGPNNEQFF	TGTGCCGCGCGGGAGGGACCGAACAATGAGCAGTTCTTC
once	TRBD2	TRBV19	TRBJ2-2	CASSILRGRNTGELFF	TGTGCCAGTAGTATTTTGCGGGGGAGGAACACCGGGGAGCTGTTTTTT